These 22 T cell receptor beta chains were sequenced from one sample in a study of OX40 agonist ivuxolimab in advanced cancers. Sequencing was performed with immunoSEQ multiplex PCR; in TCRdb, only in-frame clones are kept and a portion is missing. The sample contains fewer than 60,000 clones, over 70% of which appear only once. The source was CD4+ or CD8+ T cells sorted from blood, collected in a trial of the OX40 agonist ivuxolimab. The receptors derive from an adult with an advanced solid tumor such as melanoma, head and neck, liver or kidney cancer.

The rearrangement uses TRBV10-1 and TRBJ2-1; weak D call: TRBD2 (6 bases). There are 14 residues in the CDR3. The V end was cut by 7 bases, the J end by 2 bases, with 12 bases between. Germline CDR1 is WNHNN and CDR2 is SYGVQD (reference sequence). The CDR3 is CASTGGSAYNEQFF. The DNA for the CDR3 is TGCGCCAGCACCGGGGGTAGCGCCTACAATGAGCAGTTCTTC.

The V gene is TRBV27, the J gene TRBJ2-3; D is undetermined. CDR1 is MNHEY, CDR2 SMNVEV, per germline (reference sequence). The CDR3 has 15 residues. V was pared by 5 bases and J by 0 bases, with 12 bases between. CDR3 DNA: TGTGCCAGCAGTCTCTCCCCTACTAGCACAGATACGCAGTATTTT. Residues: CASSLSPTSTDTQYF.

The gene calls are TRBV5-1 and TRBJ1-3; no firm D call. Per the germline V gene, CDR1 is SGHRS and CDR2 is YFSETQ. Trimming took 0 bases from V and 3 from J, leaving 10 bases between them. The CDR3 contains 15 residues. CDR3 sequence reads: CASSLGQSDGNTIYF. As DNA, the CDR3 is TGCGCCAGCAGCTTGGGGCAGAGCGATGGAAACACCATATATTTT.

CDR3 residues: CASSFDGGIGELFF. The CDR3 DNA reads TGTGCCAGCAGTTTCGATGGGGGGATCGGGGAGCTGTTTTTT. The rearrangement links TRBV2 to TRBJ2-2, with D possibly being TRBD2 (6 bases). The ends were cut back, 5 bases at V and 7 bases at J, with 14 bases in the middle. Per germline, CDR1 SNHLY and CDR2 FYNNEI. The CDR3 extends over 14 amino acids.

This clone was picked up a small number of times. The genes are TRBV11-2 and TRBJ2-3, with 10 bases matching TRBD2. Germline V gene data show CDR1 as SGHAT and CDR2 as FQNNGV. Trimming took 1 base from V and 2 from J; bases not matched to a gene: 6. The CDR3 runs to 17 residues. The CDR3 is CASSLAGTSAYTDTQYF. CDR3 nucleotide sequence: TGTGCCAGCAGCTTAGCCGGGACTAGCGCCTACACAGATACGCAGTATTTT.

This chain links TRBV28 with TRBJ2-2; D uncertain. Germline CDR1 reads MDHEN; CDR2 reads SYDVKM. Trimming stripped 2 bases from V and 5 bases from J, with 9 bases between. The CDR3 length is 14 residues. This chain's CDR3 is CASSLLEGTGELFF. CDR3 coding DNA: TGTGCCAGCAGTTTACTAGAAGGGACCGGGGAGCTGTTTTTT.

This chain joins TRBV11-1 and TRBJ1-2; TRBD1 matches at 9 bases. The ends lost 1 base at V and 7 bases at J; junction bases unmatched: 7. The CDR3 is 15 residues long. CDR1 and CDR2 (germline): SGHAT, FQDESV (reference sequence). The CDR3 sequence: CASSLGGQGHVGYTF. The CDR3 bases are TGTGCCAGCAGCTTAGGCGGACAGGGGCATGTTGGCTACACCTTC.

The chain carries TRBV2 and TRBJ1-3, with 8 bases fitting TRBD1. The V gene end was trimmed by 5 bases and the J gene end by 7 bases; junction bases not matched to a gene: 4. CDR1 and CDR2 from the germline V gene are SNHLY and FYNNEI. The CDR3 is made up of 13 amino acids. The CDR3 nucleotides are TGTGCCAGCAGTCCGGGACAGGCGAACACCATATATTTT. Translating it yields CASSPGQANTIYF.

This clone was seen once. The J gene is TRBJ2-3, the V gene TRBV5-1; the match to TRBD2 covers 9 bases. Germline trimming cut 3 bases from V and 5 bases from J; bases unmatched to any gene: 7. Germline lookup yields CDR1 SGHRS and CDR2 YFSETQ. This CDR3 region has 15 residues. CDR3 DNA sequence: TGCGCCAGCAGCTACTTAGCGGGGGCTGGAGATACGCAGTATTTT. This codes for CASSYLAGAGDTQYF.

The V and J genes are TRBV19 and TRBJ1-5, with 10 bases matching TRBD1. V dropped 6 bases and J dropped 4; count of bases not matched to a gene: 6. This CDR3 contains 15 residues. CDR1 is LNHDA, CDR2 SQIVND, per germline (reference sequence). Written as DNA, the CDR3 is TGTGCCAGTAGCTCGACAGGGGGCCTTAATCAGCCCCAGCATTTT. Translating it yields CASSSTGGLNQPQHF.

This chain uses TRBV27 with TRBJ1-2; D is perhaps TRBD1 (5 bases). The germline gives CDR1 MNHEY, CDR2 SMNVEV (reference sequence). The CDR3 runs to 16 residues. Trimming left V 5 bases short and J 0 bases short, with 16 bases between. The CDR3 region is CASSQLPGTPNYGYTF. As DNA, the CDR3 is TGTGCCAGCAGTCAACTCCCCGGGACTCCTAACTATGGCTACACCTTC.

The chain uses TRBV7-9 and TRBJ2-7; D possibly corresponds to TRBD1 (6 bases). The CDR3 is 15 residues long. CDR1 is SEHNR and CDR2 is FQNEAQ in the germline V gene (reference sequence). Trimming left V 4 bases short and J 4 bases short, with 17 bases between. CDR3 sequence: CASSSTRGHIYEQYF. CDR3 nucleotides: TGTGCCAGCAGCTCCACCCGGGGACATATTTACGAGCAGTACTTC. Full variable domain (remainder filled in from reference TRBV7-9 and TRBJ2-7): DTGVSQNPRHKITKRGQNVTFRCDPISEHNRLYWYRQTLGQGPEFLTYFQNEAQLEKSRLLSDRFSAERPKGSFSTLEIQRTEQGDSAMYLCASSSTRGHIYEQYFGPGTRLTVT.

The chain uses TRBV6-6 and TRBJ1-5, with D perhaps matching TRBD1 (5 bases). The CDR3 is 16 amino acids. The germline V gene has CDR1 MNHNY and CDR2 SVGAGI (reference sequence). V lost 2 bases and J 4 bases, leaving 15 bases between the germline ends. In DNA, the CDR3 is TGTGCCAGCAGTTACACGGGGCGTAGTCAAAATCAGCCCCAGCATTTT. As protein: CASSYTGRSQNQPQHF.

In nucleotides, the CDR3 is TGCGCCAGCAGCCAAGAAGGTCCTTCTACATACTACAATGAGCAGTTCTTC. It specifies CASSQEGPSTYYNEQFF. The chain has TRBV4-3 and TRBJ2-1, with D unresolved. Trimming removed 0 bases from V and 3 bases from J, with 15 bases in between. The CDR3 covers 17 residues. In germline, CDR1 is LGHNA, CDR2 YSLEER.

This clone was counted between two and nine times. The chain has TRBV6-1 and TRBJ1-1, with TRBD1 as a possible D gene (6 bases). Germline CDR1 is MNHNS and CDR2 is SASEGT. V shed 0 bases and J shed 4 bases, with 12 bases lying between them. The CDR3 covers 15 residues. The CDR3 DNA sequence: TGTGCCAGCAGTGAAGCCTTACAGGGTCCCACTGAAGCTTTCTTT. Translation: CASSEALQGPTEAFF.

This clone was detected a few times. CDR3 sequence reads: CASSEGGSENSPLHF. CDR3 sequence (DNA): TGTGCCAGCAGTGAGGGGGGATCGGAGAATTCACCCCTCCACTTT. The genes are TRBV2 and TRBJ1-6, with D possibly matching TRBD1 (5 bases). Looked up from germline, CDR1 is SNHLY and CDR2 is FYNNEI. The germline V and J ends were trimmed by 3 bases and 7 bases, with 13 bases remaining between them. The CDR3 runs to 15 residues.

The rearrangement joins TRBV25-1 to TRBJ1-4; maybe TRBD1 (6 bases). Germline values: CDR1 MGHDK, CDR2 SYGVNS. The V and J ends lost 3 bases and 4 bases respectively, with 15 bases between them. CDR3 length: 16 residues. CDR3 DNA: TGTGCCAGCAGTGAGGGTGGGGGGGCCCGTAATGAAAAACTGTTTTTT. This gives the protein CASSEGGGARNEKLFF.

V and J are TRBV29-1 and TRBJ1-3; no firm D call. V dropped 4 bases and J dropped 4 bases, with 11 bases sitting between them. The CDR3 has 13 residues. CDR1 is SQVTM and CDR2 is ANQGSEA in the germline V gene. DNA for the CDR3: TGCAGCGTTGGAAAGGGAGAGGGAAACACCATATATTTT. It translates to CSVGKGEGNTIYF.

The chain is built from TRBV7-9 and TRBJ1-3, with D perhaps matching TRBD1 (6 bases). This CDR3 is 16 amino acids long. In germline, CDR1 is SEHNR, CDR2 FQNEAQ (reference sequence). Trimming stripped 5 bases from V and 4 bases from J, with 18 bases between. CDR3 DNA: TGTGCCAGCAGCGAGCTTTGGGGGGCTGGAGGAAACACCATATATTTT. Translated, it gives CASSELWGAGGNTIYF.

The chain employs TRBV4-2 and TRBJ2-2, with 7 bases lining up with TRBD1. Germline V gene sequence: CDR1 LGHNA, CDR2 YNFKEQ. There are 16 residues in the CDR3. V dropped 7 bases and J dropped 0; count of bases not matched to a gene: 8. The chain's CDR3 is CASTYRQGANTGELFF. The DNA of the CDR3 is TGTGCCAGCACCTACCGGCAGGGGGCGAACACCGGGGAGCTGTTTTTT.

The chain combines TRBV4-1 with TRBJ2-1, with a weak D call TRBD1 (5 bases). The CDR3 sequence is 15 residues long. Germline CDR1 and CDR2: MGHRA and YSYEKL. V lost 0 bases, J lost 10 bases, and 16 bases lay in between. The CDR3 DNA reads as TGCGCCAGCAGCCAAGATAACGGGTTCCAGGGAGAGCAGTTCTTC. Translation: CASSQDNGFQGEQFF.

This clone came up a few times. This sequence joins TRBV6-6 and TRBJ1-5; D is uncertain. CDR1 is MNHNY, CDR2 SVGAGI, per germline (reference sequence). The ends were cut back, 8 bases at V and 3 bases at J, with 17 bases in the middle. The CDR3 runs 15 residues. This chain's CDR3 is CASRSGTLLNQPQHF. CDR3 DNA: TGTGCCAGCCGCTCCGGTACTCTACTCAATCAGCCCCAGCATTTT.